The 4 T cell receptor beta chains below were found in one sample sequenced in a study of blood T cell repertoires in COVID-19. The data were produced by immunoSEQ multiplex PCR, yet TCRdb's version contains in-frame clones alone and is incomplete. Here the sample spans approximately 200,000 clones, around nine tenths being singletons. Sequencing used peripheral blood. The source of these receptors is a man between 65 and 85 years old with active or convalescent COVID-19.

CDR3 loop: CASSATRSGELFF. The DNA of the CDR3 is TGTGCCAGCAGTGCCACTAGGTCCGGGGAGCTGTTTTTT. The chain couples TRBV2 to TRBJ2-2; D may be TRBD2 (5 bases). Germline V gene data show CDR1 as SNHLY and CDR2 as FYNNEI. CDR3 size: 13 residues. V was shortened by 4 bases and J by 6 bases, with 9 bases between the two germline ends.

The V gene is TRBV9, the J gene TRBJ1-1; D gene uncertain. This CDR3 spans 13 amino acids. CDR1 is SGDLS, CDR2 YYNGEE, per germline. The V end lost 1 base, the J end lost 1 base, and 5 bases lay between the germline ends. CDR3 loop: CASSVSQNTEAFF. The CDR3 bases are TGTGCCAGCAGCGTAAGCCAGAACACTGAAGCTTTCTTT.

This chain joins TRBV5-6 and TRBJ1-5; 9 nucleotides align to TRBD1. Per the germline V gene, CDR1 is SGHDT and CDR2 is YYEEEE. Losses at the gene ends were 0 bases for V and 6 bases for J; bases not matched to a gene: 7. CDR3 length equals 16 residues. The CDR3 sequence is CASSLGWGTGSQPQHF. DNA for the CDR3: TGTGCCAGCAGCTTGGGATGGGGGACAGGGAGTCAGCCCCAGCATTTT.

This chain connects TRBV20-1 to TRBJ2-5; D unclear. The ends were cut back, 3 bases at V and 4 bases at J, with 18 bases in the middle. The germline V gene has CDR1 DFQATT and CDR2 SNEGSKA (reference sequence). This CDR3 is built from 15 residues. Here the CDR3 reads CSASTSRPRRETQYF. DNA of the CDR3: TGCAGTGCTAGTACGTCTAGGCCTAGGAGAGAGACCCAGTACTTC.